The 21 T cell receptor beta chains below were found in one sample sequenced in a study of blood T cell repertoires in COVID-19. Here immunoSEQ multiplex PCR was the method, and the copy in TCRdb shows in-frame clones only, minus some. The sample consists of some 150,000 clones, 88% of them appearing once. Sample: peripheral blood. These receptors were collected from a human donor in a cohort sampled during active COVID-19.

J is TRBJ1-2 and V is TRBV28; TRBD1 matches at 8 bases. This CDR3 has 12 amino acids. Germline V gene sequence: CDR1 MDHEN, CDR2 SYDVKM. The trim removed 8 bases at V and 8 bases at J, leaving 7 bases unmatched. The CDR3 here is CASESGTGGYTF. CDR3 DNA: TGTGCCAGCGAATCCGGGACAGGCGGCTACACCTTC.

Worth noting for this clone: The junction departs from germline at one end; a sequencing error may be responsible. The V call is TRBV7-7, the J call TRBJ2-5, with 10 bases identical to TRBD2. CDR3 length: 17 residues. The germline CDR1 and CDR2 sequences are SSHAT and FNYEAQ (reference sequence). As DNA, the CDR3 is TGTGCTAGCAGCTTAGTTCCAGCGGGGGGGTACCAAGAGACCCAGTACTTC. Protein sequence: CASSLVPAGGYQETQYF.

V and J are TRBV7-3 and TRBJ2-1; 14 nucleotides line up with TRBD2. The CDR3 has 15 amino acids. V lost 5 bases to trimming and J lost 5 bases; unmatched junction nucleotides: 2. The germline CDR1 and CDR2 sequences are SGHTA and FQGTGA. The CDR3, as DNA: TGTGCCAGCAGCCGGGGACTAGCGGGAGACAATGAGCAGTTCTTC. It translates to CASSRGLAGDNEQFF.

V usage is TRBV18 and J usage is TRBJ2-3; perhaps TRBD1 as D (6 bases). The CDR3 is 16 residues long. V shed 2 bases and J shed 4 bases, with 16 bases lying between them. Per the germline V gene, CDR1 is KGHSH and CDR2 is LQKENI. Here the CDR3 reads CASSPSGQPESDTQYF. The CDR3 DNA is TGTGCCAGCTCACCATCGGGACAACCTGAATCAGATACGCAGTATTTT.

This clone was counted once. The chain is built from TRBV5-1 and TRBJ1-1, with D tentatively TRBD1 (6 bases). Trimming removed 4 bases at V and 1 base at J, with 8 bases between. Germline-derived CDR1 and CDR2 are SGHRS and YFSETQ. The CDR3 contains 13 residues. DNA for the CDR3: TGCGCCAGCAGCACGACAGGGAACACTGAAGCTTTCTTT. It specifies CASSTTGNTEAFF.

As regards this clone: Other nucleotide sequences from this sample produce the same CDR3. The chain combines TRBV9 with TRBJ1-2; 7 nucleotides match TRBD1. V was clipped by 0 bases and J by 12 bases; unmatched bases: 8. The germline V gene has CDR1 SGDLS and CDR2 YYNGEE. The CDR3 has 13 amino acids. The CDR3 DNA reads as TGTGCCAGCAGCGTAGCTACGGGACAGCGCCACACCTTC. Residues: CASSVATGQRHTF. Full variable domain (missing parts from reference TRBV9 and TRBJ1-2): DSGVTQTPKHLITATGQRVTLRCSPRSGDLSVYWYQQSLDQGLQFLIQYYNGEERAKGNILERFSAQQFPDLHSELNLSSLELGDSALYFCASSVATGQRHTFGSGTRLTVV.

The chain recombines TRBV4-1 with TRBJ1-1, with D uncertain. The CDR3 contains 14 residues. Germline CDR1 MGHRA, CDR2 YSYEKL. Deletions cut 1 base from V and 0 bases from J, with 6 bases between. CDR3 sequence: CASSQVTLNTEAFF. In nucleotides, the CDR3 is TGCGCCAGCAGCCAAGTAACACTGAACACTGAAGCTTTCTTT.

The CDR3 bases are TGTGCCAGCAGTTTAACCACAGGGGGACTCGGCACTGAAGCTTTCTTT. It is translated as CASSLTTGGLGTEAFF. The chain links TRBV28 to TRBJ1-1; 8 positions agree with TRBD1. The CDR3 covers 16 residues. Germline V gene data show CDR1 as MDHEN and CDR2 as SYDVKM. V trimming: 2 bases; J trimming: 4 bases; junction bases outside the gene matches: 9.

Ten or more counts support this clone. J is TRBJ2-7 and V is TRBV7-2, with 9 positions matching TRBD2. Trimming took 5 bases from V and 7 from J; bases not matched to a gene: 9. In germline, CDR1 is SGHTA, CDR2 FQGNSA. The CDR3 spans 14 residues. In nucleotides, the CDR3 is TGTGCCAGCAGCCCCTCGGCGGGGGGGTTTGAGCAGTACTTC. As protein: CASSPSAGGFEQYF.

The chain employs TRBV21-1 and TRBJ1-1. TRBV21-1 is labeled a pseudogene. There are 18 residues in the CDR3. CDR3 nucleotide sequence: TGTGCCAGCACCCCCGGTGCAGGGCTCCGGGGGATAGGGACTGAAGCTTTCTTT. It encodes CASTPGAGLRGIGTEAFF.

V and J are TRBV12-3 or TRBV12-4 and TRBJ2-5; weak D call: TRBD2 (6 bases). Trimming pared 6 bases from V and 5 bases from J, leaving 13 bases between. The CDR3 has 13 residues. In DNA, the CDR3 is TGTGCCAGCAGCCTAAGTACTAGCGAGACCCAGTACTTC. It codes for CASSLSTSETQYF.

The table lists this clone with a count of one. CDR3 residues: CASSLRGVGQPQHF. CDR3 in DNA: TGTGCCAGCAGTCTCCGGGGGGTAGGTCAGCCCCAGCATTTT. V gene TRBV6-2 or TRBV6-3 combines with J gene TRBJ1-5; weak D call: TRBD1 (5 bases). Trimming left V 5 bases short and J 6 bases short, with 14 bases between. Germline V gene data show CDR1 as MNHEY and CDR2 as SVGEGT. The CDR3 extends over 14 amino acids.

V gene TRBV5-4 combines with J gene TRBJ2-1; D might be TRBD2 (7 bases). There are 15 residues in the CDR3. Germline V gene data show CDR1 as SGHNT and CDR2 as YYREEE (reference sequence). V was clipped by 2 bases and J by 6 bases, with 15 bases between them. CDR3 residues: CASSFWGGPVNEQFF. The CDR3 DNA is TGTGCCAGCAGCTTTTGGGGGGGGCCAGTCAATGAGCAGTTCTTC.

The gene calls are TRBV3-1 (or the pseudogene TRBV3-2) and TRBJ1-4; D is undetermined. The germline gives CDR1 LGHDT, CDR2 YNNKEL (reference sequence). The CDR3 consists of 14 residues. Trimming took 3 bases from V and 2 from J, leaving 7 bases between them. The CDR3 region is CASSHGPTNEKLFF. Written as DNA, the CDR3 is TGTGCCAGCAGCCATGGCCCGACTAATGAAAAACTGTTTTTT.

This clone has just one count. This chain links TRBV19 with TRBJ2-6; D is ambiguous. The germline V gene has CDR1 LNHDA and CDR2 SQIVND (reference sequence). Trimming stripped 1 base from V and 4 bases from J, with 5 bases between. This CDR3 region has 14 residues. In nucleotides, the CDR3 is TGTGCCAGTAGTATAGCGCAGGGGGCCAACGTCCTGACTTTC. Protein product: CASSIAQGANVLTF.

V gene TRBV27 combines with J gene TRBJ2-7; TRBD1 matches at 12 bases. Looked up from germline, CDR1 is MNHEY and CDR2 is SMNVEV (reference sequence). The CDR3 extends over 14 amino acids. V shed 4 bases, J shed 6 bases, and the junction held 4 bases outside the gene matches. DNA of the CDR3: TGTGCCAGCAGTTCGGGACAGGGGGCCCGCGAGCAGTACTTC. It yields the protein CASSSGQGAREQYF.

The rearrangement uses TRBV11-3 and TRBJ2-1; 8 bases align to TRBD2. Per the germline V gene, CDR1 is SGHNT and CDR2 is YENEEA. This CDR3 comprises 16 residues. J gave up 4 bases and V 0 bases, and 5 bases lay outside the gene matches. The CDR3 sequence is CASSLELAVLYNEQFF. In DNA, the CDR3 is TGTGCCAGCAGCTTAGAACTAGCGGTACTTTACAATGAGCAGTTCTTC. The full variable domain, in which reference TRBV11-3 and TRBJ2-1 provide the parts outside the CDR3, is EAGVVQSPRYKIIEKKQPVAFWCNPISGHNTLYWYLQNLGQGPELLIRYENEEAVDDSQLPKDRFSAERLKGVDSTLKIQPAELGDSAVYLCASSLELAVLYNEQFFGPGTRLTVL.

This clone was seen only once. The chain combines TRBV10-1 with TRBJ2-3; D is perhaps TRBD1 (6 bases). CDR3 size: 18 residues. Trimming stripped 6 bases from V and 6 bases from J, with 28 bases between. Germline V lookup: CDR1 WNHNN, CDR2 SYGVQD (reference sequence). Here the CDR3 DNA reads TGCGCCAGCAGCCGAAATGCCGGGACATACGGCCCTGGGGATACGCAGTATTTT. Its translation is CASSRNAGTYGPGDTQYF.

V is TRBV6-2 or TRBV6-3 and J is TRBJ2-3; 7 bases fit TRBD1. This CDR3 contains 14 residues. Germline-derived CDR1 and CDR2 are MNHEY and SVGEGT. Germline trimming cut 6 bases from V and 5 bases from J; bases unmatched to any gene: 8. In DNA form, the CDR3 reads TGTGCCAGCAGCCCGACAGGGCGCGGAGATACGCAGTATTTT. Translating it yields CASSPTGRGDTQYF.

This chain connects TRBV7-2 to TRBJ2-1, with 8 bases identical to TRBD2. V shed 3 bases, J shed 2 bases, and the junction held 0 bases outside the gene matches. Germline-derived CDR1 and CDR2 are SGHTA and FQGNSA. The CDR3 length is 14 residues. This CDR3 reads CASSFGGAYNEQFF. Written as DNA, the CDR3 is TGTGCCAGCAGCTTCGGGGGGGCCTACAATGAGCAGTTCTTC.

This clone showed up just once. The gene calls are TRBV7-2 and TRBJ2-2, with D possibly matching TRBD1 (5 bases). CDR3 length: 13 amino acids. Germline CDR1 is SGHTA and CDR2 is FQGNSA. The ends were cut back, 6 bases at V and 7 bases at J, with 12 bases in the middle. In DNA form, the CDR3 reads TGTGCCAGCAGTATCAGGGTTGGCGGGGAGCTGTTTTTT. Protein sequence: CASSIRVGGELFF.